This T cell receptor beta chain came from a study of monozygotic twins with inflammatory bowel disease. The V gene's germline CDR1 is LGHDT and CDR2 YNNKEL (reference sequence). The CDR3 totals 15 residues. Using the 5' RACE reads, TCRdb records one entry per CDR3 protein without DNA. Its clone listing holds some 130,000 distinct CDR3 sequences. Specimen: blood. The TCR originated in a human donor with ulcerative colitis or Crohn's disease, or a healthy co-twin of an affected twin (not recorded which). This chain uses TRBV3-1 with TRBJ1-1; TCRdb's D call, TRBD1, is unchecked because there is no DNA. The chain's CDR3 is CASSQDKDRDTEAFF.